The next 6 T cell receptor beta chains were all read from a single sample in a study of beta chain features in type 1 diabetes. Study results and limitations: In all four CD4+ subsets, TCRB CDR3 length was significantly, moderately reduced in type 1 diabetes.

Expressed TCRB transcripts were sequenced after all isolated RNA was converted to cDNA. The assay was immunoSEQ multiplex PCR, and TCRdb's table has in-frame clones only and misses some. The sample has some 700,000 clones, about an eighth seen once. Antigens of these TCRs are unknown. The source material was naive CD4+ T cells from blood. Receptors were obtained from a man younger than 35 with type 1 diabetes.

This clone has just a few counts. This rearrangement joins TRBV30 to TRBJ1-2; possibly TRBD1 for D (5 bases). CDR1 and CDR2 (germline): GTSNPN, SVGIG (reference sequence). The CDR3 sequence is 11 residues long. Trimming shortened V by 4 bases and J by 8 bases, and 11 bases separated the two germline ends. The CDR3 protein is CAWTQGYGYTF. CDR3 nucleotide sequence: TGTGCCTGGACGCAGGGTTACGGCTACACCTTC.

The sample holds a few counts of this clone. The chain combines TRBV7-8 with TRBJ2-5, with a tentative D call TRBD1 (6 bases). Between the trimmed V and J ends, which lost 7 bases and 2 bases, there was a span of 20 bases. The CDR3 extends over 16 amino acids. Germline CDR1 SGHVS, CDR2 FQNEAQ. The CDR3 region is CASTLGGLSLQETQYF. The CDR3 DNA is TGTGCCAGCACCCTAGGGGGTCTCTCCCTACAAGAGACCCAGTACTTC.

This clone was picked up a small number of times. This chain joins TRBV7-9 and TRBJ2-7; tentative D call: TRBD2 (6 bases). Germline-derived CDR1 and CDR2 are SEHNR and FQNEAQ (reference sequence). The germline V and J ends were trimmed by 1 base and 2 bases, with 9 bases remaining between them. The CDR3 loop spans 14 amino acids. The CDR3 loop reads CASSLEGGPYEQYF. In DNA, the CDR3 is TGTGCCAGCAGCTTAGAGGGAGGACCCTACGAGCAGTACTTC. The full variable domain, its missing parts supplied by reference TRBV7-9 and TRBJ2-7, is DTGVSQNPRHKITKRGQNVTFRCDPISEHNRLYWYRQTLGQGPEFLTYFQNEAQLEKSRLLSDRFSAERPKGSFSTLEIQRTEQGDSAMYLCASSLEGGPYEQYFGPGTRLTVT.

This clone has a count of ten or more. The chain is built from TRBV13 and TRBJ2-7; no clear D. The CDR3 sequence is 13 residues long. Looked up from germline, CDR1 is PRHDT and CDR2 is FYEKMQ (reference sequence). V was shortened by 5 bases and J by 7 bases, with 15 bases between the two germline ends. The CDR3: CASSQDGPREQYF. CDR3 DNA sequence: TGTGCCAGCAGCCAGGACGGCCCTCGGGAGCAGTACTTC.

The genes are TRBV5-1 and TRBJ1-1; weak D call: TRBD1 (5 bases). This CDR3 region has 16 residues. Per the germline V gene, CDR1 is SGHRS and CDR2 is YFSETQ. Trimming stripped 4 bases from V and 1 base from J, with 17 bases between. The CDR3 region is CASSEGAFGENTEAFF. Here the CDR3 DNA reads TGCGCCAGCAGCGAAGGGGCTTTTGGTGAGAACACTGAAGCTTTCTTT.

The chain employs TRBV28 and TRBJ1-1; D perhaps matches TRBD1 (5 bases). The CDR3 is made up of 13 amino acids. The V end was cut by 8 bases, the J end by 5 bases, with 15 bases between. CDR1 and CDR2 (germline): MDHEN, SYDVKM. The CDR3 DNA follows: TGTGCCAGCGCCGGGACCCTGGGGACTGAAGCTTTCTTT. Its protein product is CASAGTLGTEAFF.